This T cell receptor beta chain was identified in a study of T cells after posttransplantation cyclophosphamide. Findings and caveats of the study: Donor CD8+ memory clones often dominated recipient blood repertoires at later times. Skin or GI-infiltrating T cells shared few TRB sequences with blood. TRB clonality was highly associated with recipient CMV seropositivity and reactivation.

This clone was counted only a few times. Antigen unknown. Germline CDR1 is SGHKS and CDR2 is YYEKEE (reference sequence). CDR3 size: 15 residues. The ends lost 2 bases at V and 5 bases at J; junction bases unmatched: 5. This table comes from immunoSEQ multiplex PCR, and its TCRdb copy is limited to in-frame clones, with some not included. The sample includes about 3,200 clones, roughly 62% seen only once; the top ten take about 27%. This related bone marrow graft donor gave peripheral blood on the day of marrow donation. The sequenced sample consisted of memory CD8+ T cells sorted from blood. The chain has TRBV5-5 and TRBJ1-5; 9 bases agree with TRBD1. The TCR comes from a woman aged 25 to 39 in good health and a related stem cell transplant donor. The CDR3 sequence: CASSFSGTGHQPQHF. CDR3 nucleotide sequence: TGTGCCAGCAGCTTTTCCGGGACAGGGCATCAGCCCCAGCATTTT.